The entry that follows covers one T cell receptor (beta chain) sequence. What it recognizes is unknown. Expressed TCRB transcripts were sequenced after all isolated RNA was converted to cDNA. Read counts averaged around 3.5 million for samples of naive, central memory and regulatory T cells. TCRdb's table, derived via immunoSEQ multiplex PCR, lists solely in-frame clones and lacks some. Altogether hundreds of thousands of clones are present, about 15% being singletons, with the ten largest covering roughly 0.04%. The data were taken from a study of beta chain features in type 1 diabetes. Study-level findings and limits: Naive, central memory and Treg TCRB repertoires seemed to resemble each other more closely in patients than they did in healthy donors. Whether HLA type affects TCRB rearrangement stayed undetermined in the present work. Insertions at VDJ junctions were less frequent in type 1 diabetes patients. These patients also deleted more nucleotides at the same junctions.

The sample taken for sequencing was naive CD4+ T cells from blood. This sequence originates from a young man in good health.

CDR3 sequence reads: CASSTGEAVDEQYF. In nucleotides, the CDR3 is TGTGCCAGCAGTACAGGGGAAGCAGTGGACGAGCAGTACTTC. The genes are TRBV6-5 and TRBJ2-7, with 7 bases fitting TRBD1. The CDR3 runs to 14 residues. V was clipped by 5 bases and J by 5 bases; unmatched bases: 9. From germline, CDR1 is MNHEY and CDR2 SVGAGI.